Sequencing of this TCR beta chain was carried out in a study of tumor-infiltrating lymphocytes in primary liver carcinoma. Study summary: Patients comprised men and women whose ages fell between 30 and 69 years. Study-level points and caveats: Tumor specimens were characterized by a significantly higher top-250-clone fraction than blood (p = 0.039). Tumor region pairs outstripped tumor-adjacent and tumor-blood pairs in overlap.

The researchers produced TCR beta cDNA from 400 to 650 ng total RNA with a constant-region primer. Sequencing libraries for TCR beta derived from three nested multiplex PCR rounds that used slightly modified ARM-PCR. Researchers ran the first two PCR rounds for roughly 11 cycles each with TRBV1-TRBV30 forward primers and a C-beta reverse primer. A single record per CDR3 protein comes from TCRdb applying MiXCR to the multiplex PCR reads. The table lists roughly 200,000 distinct CDR3 sequences, over 80% of them singletons. Both RNA and DNA were isolated together from about 19-30 mg of bulk tissue that had not been sorted. This CDR3 is 14 amino acids long. CDR1 and CDR2 from the germline V gene are SQVTM and ANQGSEA. This clonotype has only one observation. What it binds is unknown. A junction boundary mismatches the germline segment, possibly from a read error.

Sequencing was performed on tumor tissue from primary liver carcinoma. This TCR derives from a man in his forties with primary liver carcinoma and hepatitis B virus infection. This chain joins TRBV29-1 and TRBJ2-2, with D perhaps TRBD2 (5 bases). The CDR3 DNA sequence: TGCTGCGTTTCCGGGCCGGGGAACACCTCGGAGCTGTTTTTT. The encoded protein is CCVSGPGNTSELFF.